These T cell receptor beta chains were read from a single sample in a study of blood T cell repertoires in COVID-19. Here immunoSEQ multiplex PCR was the method, and the copy in TCRdb shows in-frame clones only, minus some. The sample yields around 200,000 clones, approximately 88% seen once. Sequenced input: peripheral blood. Receptors originate from a middle-aged man with acute or convalescent COVID-19. CDR3s include the opening cysteine and the closing phenylalanine or tryptophan. Each record gives: D gene, clone size, V gene, J gene, CDR3 protein, CDR3 DNA. D genes are given only for firm matches. Not every row has a clone size; where given, it reads once, few, many or a size class.

d_gene: -
abundance: -
v_gene: TRBV9
j_gene: TRBJ2-2
CDR3aa: CASSQNTGELFF
CDR3nt: TGTGCCAGCAGCCAGAACACCGGGGAGCTGTTTTTT

d_gene: -
abundance: -
v_gene: TRBV3-1/TRBV3-2
j_gene: TRBJ1-1
CDR3aa: CASSPRGSSGTEAFF
CDR3nt: TGTGCCAGCAGTCCCAGGGGCTCGAGCGGCACTGAAGCTTTCTTT

d_gene: TRBD1
abundance: -
v_gene: TRBV11-2
j_gene: TRBJ1-2
CDR3aa: CASSASGGSRGYTF
CDR3nt: TGTGCCAGCAGCGCCTCAGGGGGGTCCCGCGGCTACACCTTC

d_gene: TRBD1
abundance: -
v_gene: TRBV3-1/TRBV3-2
j_gene: TRBJ1-6
CDR3aa: CASSQGQGGSYNSPLHF
CDR3nt: TGTGCCAGCAGCCAGGGACAGGGGGGCTCCTATAATTCACCCCTCCACTTT

d_gene: TRBD1
abundance: -
v_gene: TRBV6-2/TRBV6-3
j_gene: TRBJ2-7
CDR3aa: CASSPQQGGEQYF
CDR3nt: TGTGCCAGCAGTCCGCAACAGGGGGGTGAGCAGTACTTC

d_gene: TRBD1
abundance: -
v_gene: TRBV11-2
j_gene: TRBJ2-3
CDR3aa: CASSDRGRGDTQYF
CDR3nt: TGTGCCAGTTCCGACAGGGGGCGGGGAGATACGCAGTATTTT

d_gene: -
abundance: -
v_gene: TRBV5-4
j_gene: TRBJ2-1
CDR3aa: CASSLDPISYNEQFF
CDR3nt: TGTGCCAGCAGCTTGGATCCTATCTCCTACAATGAGCAGTTCTTC

d_gene: TRBD2
abundance: -
v_gene: TRBV5-1
j_gene: TRBJ2-2
CDR3aa: CASSLQGLVTGELFF
CDR3nt: TGCGCCAGCAGCTTGCAAGGACTAGTAACCGGGGAGCTGTTTTTT

d_gene: -
abundance: -
v_gene: TRBV4-1
j_gene: TRBJ2-5
CDR3aa: CASSQVKRGETQYF
CDR3nt: TGCGCCAGCAGCCAAGTAAAAAGGGGGGAGACCCAGTACTTC

d_gene: TRBD2
abundance: -
v_gene: TRBV24-1
j_gene: TRBJ2-1
CDR3aa: CATSDSGTSPGNEQFF
CDR3nt: TGTGCCACCAGTGACTCCGGGACTAGCCCTGGCAATGAGCAGTTCTTC

d_gene: TRBD1
abundance: -
v_gene: TRBV5-5
j_gene: TRBJ1-2
CDR3aa: CASSRTLGQGMSGYTF
CDR3nt: TGTGCCAGCAGCCGCACCCTAGGACAGGGAATGAGCGGCTACACCTTC

d_gene: TRBD1
abundance: -
v_gene: TRBV7-2
j_gene: TRBJ1-5
CDR3aa: CASSTDRGPVEPQHF
CDR3nt: TGTGCCAGCAGCACCGACAGGGGGCCTGTGGAGCCCCAGCATTTT

d_gene: -
abundance: -
v_gene: TRBV4-1
j_gene: TRBJ1-6
CDR3aa: CASSQGAGANSPLHF
CDR3nt: TGCGCCAGCAGCCAAGGGGCTGGGGCTAATTCACCCCTCCACTTT

d_gene: TRBD2
abundance: -
v_gene: TRBV5-5
j_gene: TRBJ2-3
CDR3aa: CASSLGASGVSDTQYF
CDR3nt: TGTGCCAGCAGCTTGGGAGCTAGCGGGGTTTCAGATACGCAGTATTTT

d_gene: -
abundance: -
v_gene: TRBV28
j_gene: TRBJ1-5
CDR3aa: CASSGGWNQPQHF
CDR3nt: TGTGCCAGCAGCGGGGGGTGGAATCAGCCCCAGCATTTT

d_gene: -
abundance: -
v_gene: TRBV5-6
j_gene: TRBJ1-2
CDR3aa: CASSLGTSNYGYTF
CDR3nt: TGTGCCAGCAGCTTGGGGACATCTAACTATGGCTACACCTTC

d_gene: -
abundance: -
v_gene: TRBV6-5
j_gene: TRBJ2-2
CDR3aa: CASSFGTLSGELFF
CDR3nt: TGTGCCAGCAGCTTCGGGACTCTTTCCGGGGAGCTGTTTTTT

d_gene: TRBD1
abundance: -
v_gene: TRBV6-1
j_gene: TRBJ1-2
CDR3aa: CASSALSGTAGIYGYTF
CDR3nt: TGTGCCAGCAGTGCCCTCTCCGGGACAGCCGGTATCTATGGCTACACCTTC

d_gene: TRBD2
abundance: -
v_gene: TRBV7-6
j_gene: TRBJ2-1
CDR3aa: CASSLAGGINEQFF
CDR3nt: TGTGCCAGCAGCTTAGCGGGGGGGATCAATGAGCAGTTCTTC

d_gene: TRBD2
abundance: -
v_gene: TRBV30
j_gene: TRBJ2-2
CDR3aa: CAWSSGTSPRELFF
CDR3nt: TGTGCCTGGAGTTCCGGGACTAGTCCCCGGGAGCTGTTTTTT

d_gene: -
abundance: -
v_gene: TRBV4-1
j_gene: TRBJ2-7
CDR3aa: CASSQGGIYEQYF
CDR3nt: TGCGCCAGCAGCCAAGGCGGCATCTACGAGCAGTACTTC

d_gene: TRBD2
abundance: once
v_gene: TRBV5-1
j_gene: TRBJ2-3
CDR3aa: CASSLAGGPPDTQYF
CDR3nt: TGCGCCAGCAGCTTGGCGGGGGGGCCCCCAGATACGCAGTATTTT

d_gene: TRBD1
abundance: -
v_gene: TRBV19
j_gene: TRBJ1-1
CDR3aa: CASSVQGADTEAFF
CDR3nt: TGTGCCAGTAGCGTCCAGGGGGCGGACACTGAAGCTTTCTTT

d_gene: -
abundance: -
v_gene: TRBV12-5
j_gene: TRBJ1-1
CDR3aa: CASGPQQNTEAFF
CDR3nt: TGTGCTAGTGGTCCCCAACAGAACACTGAAGCTTTCTTT

d_gene: -
abundance: -
v_gene: TRBV3-1/TRBV3-2
j_gene: TRBJ1-6
CDR3aa: CASSQDRPGANSPLHF
CDR3nt: TGTGCCAGCAGCCAAGATCGACCAGGGGCAAATTCACCCCTCCACTTT

d_gene: -
abundance: -
v_gene: TRBV6-2/TRBV6-3
j_gene: TRBJ2-7
CDR3aa: CASSQRGLSYEQYF
CDR3nt: TGTGCCAGCAGTCAAAGGGGCCTCTCCTACGAGCAGTACTTC

d_gene: TRBD2
abundance: -
v_gene: TRBV19
j_gene: TRBJ2-3
CDR3aa: CASSIEAGGTDTQYF
CDR3nt: TGTGCCAGTAGTATTGAGGCGGGAGGCACAGATACGCAGTATTTT

d_gene: -
abundance: -
v_gene: TRBV7-9
j_gene: TRBJ2-1
CDR3aa: CASSGRGAGANEQFF
CDR3nt: TGTGCCAGCAGCGGCCGGGGGGCGGGGGCCAATGAGCAGTTCTTC

d_gene: -
abundance: -
v_gene: TRBV28
j_gene: TRBJ1-2
CDR3aa: CASFVQGGYGYTF
CDR3nt: TGTGCCAGCTTTGTACAGGGCGGCTATGGCTACACCTTC

d_gene: TRBD1
abundance: once
v_gene: TRBV7-6
j_gene: TRBJ1-5
CDR3aa: CASSPWTGGNQPQHF
CDR3nt: TGTGCCAGCAGCCCGTGGACAGGAGGCAATCAGCCCCAGCATTTT

d_gene: -
abundance: -
v_gene: TRBV5-1
j_gene: TRBJ2-5
CDR3aa: CASSSNEEYQETQYF
CDR3nt: TGCGCCAGCAGCTCGAACGAGGAGTACCAAGAGACCCAGTACTTC

d_gene: -
abundance: few
v_gene: TRBV5-1
j_gene: TRBJ1-1
CDR3aa: CASSHQTRGNTEAFF
CDR3nt: TGCGCCAGCTCCCACCAGACCCGCGGGAACACTGAAGCTTTCTTT

d_gene: TRBD1
abundance: -
v_gene: TRBV6-2/TRBV6-3
j_gene: TRBJ2-5
CDR3aa: CASSYSGDSSLETQYF
CDR3nt: TGTGCCAGCAGTTACTCGGGGGACAGTAGTTTGGAGACCCAGTACTTC

d_gene: -
abundance: -
v_gene: TRBV5-1
j_gene: TRBJ1-3
CDR3aa: CASSFGSPSGNTIYF
CDR3nt: TGCGCCAGCAGCTTTGGCAGTCCCTCTGGAAACACCATATATTTT

d_gene: TRBD1
abundance: -
v_gene: TRBV7-6
j_gene: TRBJ2-1
CDR3aa: CASSFQQGVKESYNEQFF
CDR3nt: TGTGCCAGCAGCTTTCAACAGGGGGTGAAGGAGTCCTACAATGAGCAGTTCTTC

d_gene: -
abundance: -
v_gene: TRBV7-2
j_gene: TRBJ1-5
CDR3aa: CASSATREPQHF
CDR3nt: TGTGCCAGCAGCGCTACTCGGGAGCCCCAGCATTTT

d_gene: TRBD1
abundance: -
v_gene: TRBV28
j_gene: TRBJ2-6
CDR3aa: CASNRGSGANVLTF
CDR3nt: TGTGCCAGCAACAGGGGTTCTGGGGCCAACGTCCTGACTTTC

d_gene: TRBD2
abundance: -
v_gene: TRBV5-6
j_gene: TRBJ2-3
CDR3aa: CASSLGTSGGRDTQYF
CDR3nt: TGTGCCAGCAGCCTCGGGACTAGCGGGGGCCGGGATACGCAGTATTTT

d_gene: -
abundance: -
v_gene: TRBV9
j_gene: TRBJ2-2
CDR3aa: CASSASGAGELFF
CDR3nt: TGTGCCAGCAGCGCCTCCGGGGCCGGGGAGCTGTTTTTT

d_gene: -
abundance: -
v_gene: TRBV7-9
j_gene: TRBJ2-7
CDR3aa: CASSLNSYEQYF
CDR3nt: TGTGCCAGCAGCCTTAACTCCTACGAGCAGTACTTC

d_gene: -
abundance: -
v_gene: TRBV15
j_gene: TRBJ1-1
CDR3aa: CATSARQDENTEAFF
CDR3nt: TGTGCCACCAGCGCTCGACAGGATGAGAACACTGAAGCTTTCTTT

d_gene: TRBD2
abundance: -
v_gene: TRBV15
j_gene: TRBJ2-2
CDR3aa: CATSRAVLSGGRNTGELFF
CDR3nt: TGTGCCACCAGCAGAGCAGTACTTAGCGGGGGCCGGAACACCGGGGAGCTGTTTTTT

d_gene: TRBD1
abundance: -
v_gene: TRBV28
j_gene: TRBJ1-2
CDR3aa: CASRPPGQGYGYTF
CDR3nt: TGTGCCAGCAGGCCACCGGGACAGGGGTATGGCTACACCTTC

d_gene: TRBD1
abundance: -
v_gene: TRBV5-1
j_gene: TRBJ2-2
CDR3aa: CASTLGTANTGELFF
CDR3nt: TGCGCCAGCACCCTAGGGACAGCCAACACCGGGGAGCTGTTTTTT

d_gene: -
abundance: -
v_gene: TRBV7-2
j_gene: TRBJ2-3
CDR3aa: CASSLGPGTDTQYF
CDR3nt: TGTGCCAGCAGCTTAGGTCCAGGCACAGATACGCAGTATTTT

d_gene: TRBD1
abundance: -
v_gene: TRBV10-3
j_gene: TRBJ1-5
CDR3aa: CAISAGQGNQPQHF
CDR3nt: TGTGCCATCAGTGCCGGACAGGGCAATCAGCCCCAGCATTTT